The rows below give T cell receptor beta chains drawn from one sample of a study of blood T cell repertoires in COVID-19. The table came from immunoSEQ multiplex PCR; TCRdb's copy has only in-frame clones and leaves some out. The data show hundreds of thousands of clones, 85% seen once. Sequencing input: PBMCs or T cells enriched from blood (not recorded which). Receptor source: a man between 35 and 55 years old who had recovered from COVID-19. CDR3s include the opening cysteine and the closing phenylalanine or tryptophan. Fields, in order: CDR3 length, clone size, D gene, J gene, V gene, CDR3 protein, CDR3 DNA. The D gene is left open where the match is weak. Clone sizes are given selectively: once, few, many, or a class where the clone is expanded.

13	.	.	TRBJ2-7	TRBV7-7	CASSLSVRDEQYF	TGTGCTAGCAGCTTGTCGGTGAGGGACGAGCAGTACTTC
16	.	TRBD2	TRBJ2-5	TRBV15	CATSRTSGRTGETQYF	TGTGCCACCAGCAGAACTAGCGGGAGGACGGGCGAGACCCAGTACTTC
17	.	TRBD2	TRBJ2-7	TRBV6-1	CASSGGTSGSSTGEQYF	TGTGCCAGCAGTGGCGGGACTAGCGGGAGTAGTACTGGTGAGCAGTACTTC
14	.	.	TRBJ2-2	TRBV3-1/TRBV3-2	CASSQTGIAGELFF	TGTGCCAGCAGTCAGACTGGTATCGCCGGGGAGCTGTTTTTT
17	.	TRBD2	TRBJ2-2	TRBV4-3	CASSQGLAGLNTGELFF	TGCGCCAGCAGCCAAGGACTAGCGGGACTGAACACCGGGGAGCTGTTTTTT
13	.	.	TRBJ2-1	TRBV11-2	CASSLLARDEQFF	TGTGCCAGCAGCTTACTAGCGAGGGATGAGCAGTTCTTC
14	few	.	TRBJ1-2	TRBV19	CASSIWVEDYGYTF	TGTGCCAGTAGTATCTGGGTTGAGGACTATGGCTACACCTTC
15	.	.	TRBJ2-1	TRBV7-2	CASSFRDLRNNEQFF	TGTGCCAGCAGCTTCCGGGACTTGCGGAACAATGAGCAGTTCTTC
16	.	TRBD2	TRBJ2-1	TRBV23-1	CASSQSTGLAGNEQFF	TGCGCCAGCAGCCAAAGTACTGGACTAGCGGGGAATGAGCAGTTCTTC
17	.	TRBD1	TRBJ2-3	TRBV10-1	CASSESGWGQHTDTQYF	TGCGCCAGCAGTGAGTCGGGGTGGGGACAGCACACAGATACGCAGTATTTT
14	few	.	TRBJ1-2	TRBV6-1	CASTPGEGGYGYTF	TGTGCCAGCACTCCCGGCGAGGGTGGCTATGGCTACACCTTC
15	.	.	TRBJ1-2	TRBV6-5	CASRLGTNPNYGYTF	TGTGCCAGCAGGTTAGGGACAAACCCCAACTATGGCTACACCTTC
14	.	TRBD1	TRBJ2-2	TRBV10-3	CAIRGQGAAGELFF	TGTGCCATCAGGGGACAGGGGGCCGCCGGGGAGCTGTTTTTT
11	few	.	TRBJ2-7	TRBV7-9	CASSGGNEQYF	TGTGCCAGCAGCGGAGGTAACGAGCAGTACTTC
11	once	TRBD1	TRBJ1-1	TRBV20-1	CSPTGGTEAFF	TGCAGCCCGACAGGGGGCACTGAAGCTTTCTTT
15	once	TRBD2	TRBJ2-7	TRBV5-4	CASSLDGLARGEQYF	TGTGCCAGCAGCCTCGACGGACTAGCCCGCGGGGAGCAGTACTTC
14	.	.	TRBJ2-6	TRBV5-1	CASSLTAGANVLTF	TGCGCCAGCAGCTTGACAGCCGGGGCCAACGTCCTGACTTTC
14	.	TRBD1	TRBJ2-5	TRBV19	CASSMGQGAETQYF	TGTGCCAGTAGTATGGGGCAGGGGGCAGAGACCCAGTACTTC
14	.	.	TRBJ2-5	TRBV4-1	CASSQRQDQETQYF	TGCGCCAGCAGCCAACGACAGGACCAAGAGACCCAGTACTTC
12	.	.	TRBJ1-2	TRBV7-9	CASGAVNYGYTF	TGTGCAAGCGGTGCAGTTAACTATGGCTACACCTTC
14	.	TRBD1	TRBJ1-1	TRBV6-5	CASSQGGGRTEAFF	TGTGCCAGCAGCCAGGGGGGTGGCAGAACTGAAGCTTTCTTT
16	.	TRBD1	TRBJ1-3	TRBV18	CASSHDQGATGNTIYF	TGTGCCAGCTCACACGATCAGGGGGCGACGGGAAACACCATATATTTT
14	.	.	TRBJ1-6	TRBV2	CASSDRGNGAPLHF	TGTGCGAGCAGTGACCGGGGGAACGGGGCACCCCTCCACTTT
16	once	.	TRBJ1-1	TRBV3-1/TRBV3-2	CASSQDRGLTNTEAFF	TGTGCCAGCAGCCAAGATCGCGGGCTTACGAACACTGAAGCTTTCTTT
20	.	TRBD1	TRBJ2-6	TRBV27	CASTILALGQGAIGANVLTF	TGTGCCAGCACCATACTTGCTCTGGGACAGGGGGCGATTGGGGCCAACGTCCTGACTTTC
13	.	TRBD1	TRBJ2-7	TRBV7-3	CASSQTGGSEQYF	TGTGCCAGCAGCCAAACAGGGGGTAGCGAGCAGTACTTC
15	.	TRBD2	TRBJ2-7	TRBV25-1	CASSEFGGRAGEQYF	TGTGCCAGCAGTGAATTTGGCGGGAGGGCCGGCGAGCAGTACTTC
15	.	TRBD2	TRBJ2-2	TRBV19	CAPGGGGQSPGELFF	TGTGCCCCCGGGGGGGGAGGGCAGAGTCCCGGGGAGCTGTTTTTT
16	.	TRBD2	TRBJ2-7	TRBV27	CASSLWGTSGKKEQYF	TGTGCCAGCAGTTTATGGGGGACTAGCGGAAAAAAAGAGCAGTACTTC